This T cell receptor beta chain was identified in a study of human T cells and chemical hapten exposure. As for time point: patch test 1, 2 weeks after DPC sensitization. The treatment: therapeutic diphenylcyclopropenone sensitization with weekly scalp DPC. TCRdb itself ran the RACE reads through MiXCR, one entry per CDR3 protein. The sample shows around 300,000 distinct CDR3 sequences, roughly 6.9% of them seen only once. This clonotype was observed many times. This TCR was sampled from a woman under 30 with alopecia areata. Some clones in this sample may be carry-over from other donors' samples. Source: whole blood, taken in connection with sensitization to the hapten diphenylcyclopropenone (DPC).

For the CDR3, the DNA is TGTGCCAGCAGCCAAGATCAGGTATTCACAGATACGCAGTATTTT. It specifies CASSQDQVFTDTQYF. The V and J genes are TRBV14 and TRBJ2-3; D ambiguous. This CDR3 comprises 15 residues. V lost 0 bases and J lost 2, with 9 bases in between. The germline V gene encodes CDR1 SGHDN and CDR2 FVKESK.